This TCR beta chain stems from a study of vaccination and CD4 T cells after COVID-19. Study-wide background: Overlapping spike peptides of SARS-CoV-2, HCoV-NL63, HCoV-OC43 and HCoV-229E were used, and cells were stimulated with them.

Study results and caveats: Convalescent patients had a median around 90% of post-vaccine SARS-CoV-2-reactive clones that were detected only after vaccination, not before it.

Cultured CD4+ T cells had their DNA profiled by the Oncomine TCR Beta short-read assay. After culture, CD4+ T cells served as the source for genomic DNA extraction. TCRdb passed the PCR reads through MiXCR, listing each CDR3 protein once. This sample has some 19,000 distinct CDR3 sequences, with about 59% found just once. As concerns this clonotype: As yet, its antigen is unknown.

The CDR3 is 13 residues long. V was cut by 6 bases and J by 8 bases, with 11 bases left in between. Per the germline V gene, CDR1 is ENHRY and CDR2 is SYGVKD. Treatment reported: approximately 10-day PBMC culture with coronavirus spike peptide pools or control peptides (ViraFEST assay). Peptide pool stimulation in ViraFEST expanded antigen-specific T cells, whose TCRs were then sequenced. Specimen: CD4+ T cells from blood, cultured in vitro, collected before SARS-CoV-2 vaccination. This TCR derives from a human donor who received a COVID-19 vaccine. V and J are TRBV10-3 and TRBJ1-6; a weak D match, TRBD1 (5 bases). The CDR3 bases are TGTGCCATCAGGACGGGACTGGATTCACCCCTCCACTTT. Residues: CAIRTGLDSPLHF.